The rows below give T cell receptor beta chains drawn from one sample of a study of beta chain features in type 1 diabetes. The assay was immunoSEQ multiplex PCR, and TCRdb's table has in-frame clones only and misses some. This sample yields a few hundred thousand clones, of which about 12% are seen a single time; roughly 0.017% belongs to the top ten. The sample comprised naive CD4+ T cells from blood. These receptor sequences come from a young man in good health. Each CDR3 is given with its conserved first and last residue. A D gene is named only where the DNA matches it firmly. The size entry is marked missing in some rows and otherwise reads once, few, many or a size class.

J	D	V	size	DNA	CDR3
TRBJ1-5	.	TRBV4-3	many	TGCGCCAGCAGCCAGAACAGGGTCCATTTT	CASSQNRVHF
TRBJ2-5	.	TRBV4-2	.	TGTGCCAGCAGCCAAGATTTGGCGACTATAAAAGAGACCCAGTACTTC	CASSQDLATIKETQYF
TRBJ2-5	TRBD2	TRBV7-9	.	TGTGCCAGCATACTGTCTAGCGGGGTCCAAGAGACCCAGTACTTC	CASILSSGVQETQYF
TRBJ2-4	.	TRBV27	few	TGTGCCAGCAGCCCCGAGACTAGGCACATTCAGTACTTC	CASSPETRHIQYF
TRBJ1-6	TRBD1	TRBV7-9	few	TGTGCCAGCAGCCTCGGACAGGGGGCAACCTATAATTCACCCCTCCACTTT	CASSLGQGATYNSPLHF
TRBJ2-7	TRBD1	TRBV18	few	TGTGCCAGCTCATCCCAGGGGGTTGGAACCTACGAGCAGTACTTC	CASSSQGVGTYEQYF
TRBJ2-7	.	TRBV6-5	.	TGTGCCAGCAGTCCGGGACTCAGTAGGGAGCAGTACTTC	CASSPGLSREQYF
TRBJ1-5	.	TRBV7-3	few	TGTGCCAGCAGCTTAACAGGGGATCAGCCCCAGCATTTT	CASSLTGDQPQHF
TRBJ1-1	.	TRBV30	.	TGTGCCTGGAGTGTGGGGGGGCGTGAAGCTTTCTTT	CAWSVGGREAFF
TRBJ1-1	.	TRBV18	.	TGTGCCAGCTCACCGCGAGTGAACACTGAAGCTTTCTTT	CASSPRVNTEAFF
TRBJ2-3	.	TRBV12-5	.	TGTGCTAGTGCAGCGACGAGCACAGATACGCAGTATTTT	CASAATSTDTQYF
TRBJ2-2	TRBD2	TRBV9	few	TGTGCCAGCAGCTTACGGACTAGGGGCACCGGGGAGCTGTTTTTT	CASSLRTRGTGELFF
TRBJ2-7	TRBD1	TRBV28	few	TGTGCCAGCAGTTCCCCCAGACAGGGGGCCCACGAGCAGTACTTC	CASSSPRQGAHEQYF
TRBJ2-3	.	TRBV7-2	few	TGTGCCAGCAGCTTTTCCCCGTGGCGGGATGGTACGCAGTATTTT	CASSFSPWRDGTQYF
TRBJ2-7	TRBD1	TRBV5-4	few	TGTGCCAGCAGCTACCGGGACAGGCCCTACGAGCAGTACTTC	CASSYRDRPYEQYF
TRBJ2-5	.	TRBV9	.	TGTGCCAGCACCCCAATGGAGGGGGCGGGGGAGACCCAGTACTTC	CASTPMEGAGETQYF
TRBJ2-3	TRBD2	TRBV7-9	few	TGTGCCAGCAGCTTACCGGGACTAGTAGGGGATACGCAGTATTTT	CASSLPGLVGDTQYF
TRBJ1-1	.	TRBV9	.	TGTGCCAGCAGCGTAGCTATGAACACTGAAGCTTTCTTT	CASSVAMNTEAFF
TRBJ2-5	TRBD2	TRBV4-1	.	TGCGCCAGCAGCCAAGTGACTAGCGGAAGTTCCCAAGAGACCCAGTACTTC	CASSQVTSGSSQETQYF
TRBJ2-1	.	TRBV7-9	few	TGTGCCAGCAGCTTTAGCCCGCAGAGCACCTCCTACAATGAGCAGTTCTTC	CASSFSPQSTSYNEQFF
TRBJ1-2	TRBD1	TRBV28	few	TGTGCCAGCAGTCGGGACAGGGGTTATTATGGCTACACCTTC	CASSRDRGYYGYTF
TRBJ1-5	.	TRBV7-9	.	TGTGCCAGCAGCTTAGAACAGAATAATCAGCCCCAGCATTTT	CASSLEQNNQPQHF
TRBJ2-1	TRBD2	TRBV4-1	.	TGCGCCAGCAGCCAGCCGACTAGCGGGAGGGGTTGGGAGCAGTTCTTC	CASSQPTSGRGWEQFF
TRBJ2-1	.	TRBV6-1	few	TGTGCCAGCAGTGAAGCGACAGGATGGTCCTACAATGAGCAGTTCTTC	CASSEATGWSYNEQFF
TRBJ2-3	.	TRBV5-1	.	TGCGCCAGCAGCTTTCGGAGCGGAGGTAGCACAGATACGCAGTATTTT	CASSFRSGGSTDTQYF
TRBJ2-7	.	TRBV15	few	TGTGCCACCAGCGACCGACTGGTACCGCTTTCCTACGAGCAGTACTTC	CATSDRLVPLSYEQYF
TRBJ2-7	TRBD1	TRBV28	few	TGTGCCAGCACTTCAATTGGGACAGGGATCTACGAGCAGTACTTC	CASTSIGTGIYEQYF
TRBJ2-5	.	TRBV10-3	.	TGTGCCATCAGTGAGTACCGGGAGTACGGAGAGACCCAGTACTTC	CAISEYREYGETQYF
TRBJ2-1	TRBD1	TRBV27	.	TGTGCCAGCACCCCCTGGGGACAGGGGGCCGGCAATGAGCAGTTCTTC	CASTPWGQGAGNEQFF
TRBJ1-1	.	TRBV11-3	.	TGTGCCAGCAGCTTATTCCGGGACACTGAAGCTTTCTTT	CASSLFRDTEAFF
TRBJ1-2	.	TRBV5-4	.	TGTGCCAGCAGTTTGATGGCGGGCGCGGCCGCTTCAGGGGATGGCTACACCTTC	CASSLMAGAAASGDGYTF
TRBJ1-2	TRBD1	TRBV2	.	TGTGCCAGCACCCGCCGGGACAGGGTTGGCTACACCTTC	CASTRRDRVGYTF
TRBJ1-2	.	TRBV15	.	TGTGCCACCAGCAGAGTCTCAGGGCTTGGCTACACCTTC	CATSRVSGLGYTF
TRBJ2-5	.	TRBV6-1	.	TGTGCCAGCAGTGAAGTGGGGCGAGAGACCCAGTACTTC	CASSEVGRETQYF
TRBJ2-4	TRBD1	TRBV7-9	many	TGTGCCAGCAGCTTCGGGACAGGGCCAGACATTCAGTACTTC	CASSFGTGPDIQYF
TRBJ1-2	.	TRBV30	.	TGTGCCTGGAGTATGGGGGGGCGCGGCTACACCTTC	CAWSMGGRGYTF
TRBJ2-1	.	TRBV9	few	TGTGCCAGCAGCGTAACAGGCTCCTACAATGAGCAGTTCTTC	CASSVTGSYNEQFF
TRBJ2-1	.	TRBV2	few	TGTGCCAGTTCTAGCGACTCCTACAATGAGCAGTTCTTC	CASSSDSYNEQFF